This TCR beta chain was identified during a study of T cell responses to AZD1222 COVID-19 vaccine. As regards this clone: As yet, its antigen is unknown.

General observations from the study: Recipients of AZD1222 seropositive at baseline numbered only 5 or 6.

Method: immunoSEQ multiplex PCR; TCRdb's copy keeps in-frame clones and lacks some. The profile covers 150,000 or so clones, with 80% to 90% appearing a single time and approximately 9.1% taken by the ten largest. The sequencing used peripheral blood, collected 28 days after the second AZD1222 dose. This clonotype was sampled from an adult who received the AZD1222 COVID-19 vaccine.

CDR3 coding DNA: TGTGCCAGCAGTCTAGTTGGTGATACGCAGTATTTT. Its protein is CASSLVGDTQYF. The chain recombines TRBV6-2 or TRBV6-3 with TRBJ2-3; unclear D gene. The CDR3 extends over 12 amino acids. V was pared by 5 bases and J by 6 bases, with 9 bases between. Per germline, CDR1 MNHEY and CDR2 SVGEGT.